The rows below give T cell receptor beta chains drawn from one sample of a study of T cell changes during pregnancy in multiple sclerosis. Profiled with immunoSEQ multiplex PCR; TCRdb holds only in-frame clones, not every one. The table has tens of thousands of clones, more than 85% seen once. Sequences were derived from peripheral blood, sampled after pregnancy. These receptors all stem from a female donor with multiple sclerosis, enrolled in a pregnancy study. CDR3s include the opening cysteine and the closing phenylalanine or tryptophan. Each record gives: V gene, CDR3 protein.

V: TRBV7-3; CDR3: CASSFLPGQGMTGANTGELFF
V: TRBV4-3; CDR3: CASSQDEGQANSPLHF
V: TRBV4-3; CDR3: CASSQESGTGGYEQYF
V: TRBV19; CDR3: CASSGQGGGYTF
V: TRBV7-2; CDR3: CASSLVRGSSYEQYF
V: TRBV6-5; CDR3: CASSSGLFVGTEAFF
V: TRBV4-1; CDR3: CASSQAYEANFGGYTGELFF
V: TRBV2; CDR3: CASNRQGPDTQYF
V: TRBV28; CDR3: CASSSLGRGSDTQYF
V: TRBV7-2; CDR3: CASSLGTGGKINEQFF
V: TRBV7-2; CDR3: CASSLADRGSQETQYF
V: TRBV9; CDR3: CASSVASRGYEQYF
V: TRBV5-4; CDR3: CASSPAFEAEAFF
V: TRBV18; CDR3: CASSPDRGNTEAFF
V: TRBV19; CDR3: CAGGQGVSQPQHF
V: TRBV10-3; CDR3: CAISESSRAQPQHF
V: TRBV5-4; CDR3: CASSFWDRGLAKNIQYF
V: TRBV5-1; CDR3: CASSLTTSSRRTEAFF
V: TRBV7-9; CDR3: CASGLPLYQETQYF
V: TRBV18; CDR3: CASSPLDSGNTIYF
V: TRBV7-2; CDR3: CASSHRQGRAGANVLTF
V: TRBV19; CDR3: CASSPRQGTQYF